This T cell receptor (beta chain) is from a study of T cell responses to AZD1222 COVID-19 vaccine. Background on the study: Samples with a second dose at about 4 or about 12 weeks were pooled together.

Regarding the study as a whole: Recipients of two AZD1222 doses showed rising Spike-specific TCR breadth and depth. Donors were mostly white British, more females; clonal diversity possibly underestimated.

Comment on this clone: Its specificity is not known.

Sequenced by immunoSEQ multiplex PCR; TCRdb stores in-frame clones only, minus some. The sample has approximately 100,000 clones; roughly 90% are singletons. With 1 base removed from V and 1 base from J, the gap between germline ends came to 13 bases. CDR1 is ENHRY and CDR2 is SYGVKD in the germline V gene. There are 16 residues in the CDR3. Sample: peripheral blood, taken on day 0 of AZD1222 vaccination. This TCR came from an adult in good health. The chain recombines TRBV10-3 with TRBJ1-1; no firm D call. CDR3 region: CAISEWDARGNTEAFF. The CDR3 nucleotides are TGTGCCATCAGTGAGTGGGATGCTCGGGGGAACACTGAAGCTTTCTTT.